This T cell receptor (beta chain) was captured in a study of PD-1 blockade in classical Hodgkin lymphoma. Sequencing was performed with immunoSEQ multiplex PCR; in TCRdb, only in-frame clones are kept and a portion is missing. The sample lists 80,000 to 100,000 clones; about 92% were seen once. The CDR3 has 15 residues. The V end lost 0 bases, the J end lost 5 bases, and 11 bases lay between the germline ends. Germline V gene sequence: CDR1 MNHEY, CDR2 SMNVEV (reference sequence). Time point defined: cycle 4 day 1 (C4D1), after 5 to 7 weeks of nivolumab. Brentuximab vedotin exposure varied among the patients, all of whom had relapsed after autologous stem cell transplantation. Concerning this clone itself: No antigen is known for it.

Study-wide points: Compared with healthy donors, newly diagnosed patients reportedly showed lower baseline TCR diversity.

This receptor was obtained from a human donor with classical Hodgkin lymphoma. The source material was peripheral blood mononuclear cells (PBMCs), sampled before the fourth cycle of nivolumab. The chain uses TRBV27 and TRBJ2-1, with D uncertain. CDR3 residues: CASSLSAQTHNEQFF. The CDR3 nucleotides are TGTGCCAGCAGTTTATCTGCCCAAACCCACAATGAGCAGTTCTTC.